The sequence of this T cell receptor beta chain was determined in a study of T cell repertoires in cytomegalovirus infection. General study results and limits: Clonotypes of TCR beta that were HLA-C-restricted and CMV-specific dominated the ex vivo response.

TCRdb reprocessed the reads via MiXCR and lists one record per CDR3 protein. The table records 650,000 to 900,000 distinct CDR3 sequences, about 31% of them present only once. Concerning this clonotype itself: Its antigen remains unidentified.

The CDR3 covers 15 residues. The germline gives CDR1 DFQATT, CDR2 SNEGSKA (reference sequence). The V end was cut by 1 base, the J end by 8 bases, with 20 bases between. The receptor was derived from a human donor in good health (CMV status not recorded). Some clones in this sample may be carry-over from other donors' samples. The V and J genes are TRBV20-1 and TRBJ1-1, with D perhaps matching TRBD1 (6 bases). The starting material was cultured CD8+ T cells from PBMCs, obtained from culture after CMV antigen stimulation. CDR3 sequence reads: CSARAWTVGVVEAFF. CDR3 coding DNA: TGCAGTGCTAGAGCCTGGACAGTTGGGGTTGTGGAAGCTTTCTTT.